This T cell receptor beta chain originates from a study of shared clonotypes between healthy human individuals. Germline V gene sequence: CDR1 SGHVS, CDR2 FNYEAQ. V dropped 2 bases and J dropped 4; count of bases not matched to a gene: 13. The CDR3 covers 18 residues. This clone was detected a few times. Assay used: immunoSEQ multiplex PCR; TCRdb lists only in-frame clones, some missing. The sample shows roughly 680,000 clones, 72% of them seen only once. The receptor's source is a woman aged 25 to 45 in good health. Sequencing was carried out using memory CD4+ T cells sorted from blood. Specified subset: CD45RA-negative fraction. The rearrangement joins TRBV7-6 to TRBJ1-3; 8 positions match TRBD1. CDR3 sequence (DNA): TGTGCCAGCAGCTTATTGACGGCAGGGACAGGCCGGGGAAACACCATATATTTT. It translates to CASSLLTAGTGRGNTIYF. The entire variable domain, with the rest obtained from reference TRBV7-6 and TRBJ1-3, is as follows: GAGVSQSPRYKVTKRGQDVALRCDPISGHVSLYWYRQALGQGPEFLTYFNYEAQQDKSGLPNDRFSAERPEGSISTLTIQRTEQRDSAMYRCASSLLTAGTGRGNTIYFGEGSWLTVV.